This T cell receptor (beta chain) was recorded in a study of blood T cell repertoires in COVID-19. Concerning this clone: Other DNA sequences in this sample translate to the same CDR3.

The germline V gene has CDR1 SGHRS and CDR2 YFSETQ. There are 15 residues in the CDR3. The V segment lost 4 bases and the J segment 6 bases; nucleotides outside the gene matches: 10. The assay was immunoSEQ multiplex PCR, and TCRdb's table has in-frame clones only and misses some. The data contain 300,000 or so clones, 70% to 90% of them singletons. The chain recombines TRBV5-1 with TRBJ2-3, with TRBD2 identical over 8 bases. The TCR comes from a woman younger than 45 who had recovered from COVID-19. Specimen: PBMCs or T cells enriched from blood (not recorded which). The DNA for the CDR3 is TGCGCCAGCAGCCTAAGGGGACTAGGCAGTGATACGCAGTATTTT. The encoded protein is CASSLRGLGSDTQYF.